These 27 T cell receptor beta chains were sequenced from one sample in a study of monozygotic twins with inflammatory bowel disease. From the 5' RACE reads, TCRdb lists one entry per CDR3 protein and no DNA. This sample contains approximately 160,000 distinct CDR3 sequences. The sample was blood. The origin of the receptors is a human donor with ulcerative colitis or Crohn's disease, or a healthy co-twin of an affected twin (not recorded which).

This chain links TRBV28 with TRBJ1-5. The CDR3 totals 15 residues. Per the germline V gene, CDR1 is MDHEN and CDR2 is SYDVKM. The CDR3 sequence: CASSLEGDSNQPQHF.

The rearrangement joins TRBV27 to TRBJ1-6; TCRdb names TRBD1, which stays unverified in the absence of DNA. Germline assignment: CDR1 MNHEY and CDR2 SMNVEV (reference sequence). CDR3 size: 17 residues. CDR3 amino acids: CASSSLTGGSYNSPLHF.

This chain uses TRBV6-2 or TRBV6-3 with TRBJ1-5; no DNA is available, so the TRBD1 call from TCRdb remains unchecked. CDR1 and CDR2 from the germline V gene are MNHEY and SVGEGT. This CDR3 has 15 amino acids. CDR3 sequence: CASTPEPEERQPQHF.

The chain recombines TRBV18 with TRBJ2-7; TCRdb selects TRBD2, and the lack of DNA leaves this call unchecked. Germline assignment: CDR1 KGHSH and CDR2 LQKENI. The CDR3 consists of 14 residues. The CDR3 is CASSPTGLAGEQYF.

The rearrangement uses TRBV12-3 or TRBV12-4 and TRBJ2-7; as DNA is missing, the TRBD1 call by TCRdb cannot be tested. The CDR3 spans 13 residues. This chain's CDR3 is CASSPGQGREQYF.

CDR3 loop: CASSPQLGRDTQYF. The chain has TRBV9 and TRBJ2-3; without DNA, the TCRdb call of TRBD2 cannot be checked. CDR1 and CDR2 (germline): SGDLS, YYNGEE. There are 14 residues in the CDR3.

This chain joins TRBV5-1 and TRBJ2-1. The CDR3 runs to 14 residues. Germline V gene lookup returns CDR1 SGHRS and CDR2 YFSETQ. This chain's CDR3 is CASSLVLGLNEQFF.

The chain combines TRBV6-2 or TRBV6-3 with TRBJ2-1; TCRdb names TRBD1, which stays unverified in the absence of DNA. CDR1 is MNHEY, CDR2 SVGEGT, per germline. The CDR3 runs 19 residues. CDR3 region: CASSYLTRLKARSYNEQFF.

The rearrangement uses TRBV20-1 and TRBJ1-5; absent DNA, TCRdb's TRBD1 call cannot be checked. The CDR3 totals 16 residues. Germline CDR1 is DFQATT and CDR2 is SNEGSKA (reference sequence). The chain's CDR3 is CSARDLRSPEVQPQHF.

The chain joins TRBV2 to TRBJ2-7; the TCRdb D gene call, TRBD2, has no DNA to confirm it. This CDR3 spans 15 amino acids. Germline loops: CDR1 SNHLY, CDR2 FYNNEI. The CDR3 sequence is CTSTTKRGKHYEQYF.

The chain combines TRBV5-1 with TRBJ1-4; no DNA is available, so the TRBD1 call from TCRdb remains unchecked. There are 17 residues in the CDR3. Germline V CDR1 and CDR2: SGHRS, YFSETQ. CDR3 region: CASSALGGTGDWEKLFF. The whole variable domain, remainder taken from reference TRBV5-1 and TRBJ1-4, is KAGVTQTPRYLIKTRGQQVTLSCSPISGHRSVSWYQQTPGQGLQFLFEYFSETQRNKGNFPGRFSGRQFSNSRSEMNVSTLELGDSALYLCASSALGGTGDWEKLFFGSGTQLSVL.

This chain connects TRBV18 to TRBJ2-1; lacking DNA, the TRBD2 call made by TCRdb goes unchecked. Germline assignment: CDR1 KGHSH and CDR2 LQKENI. This CDR3 comprises 12 residues. CDR3 sequence: CASSPSGNEQFF.

The CDR3 here is CASSVVASGYTGELFF. The chain recombines TRBV9 with TRBJ2-2; TCRdb's D call, TRBD2, is unchecked because there is no DNA. From germline, CDR1 is SGDLS and CDR2 YYNGEE. This CDR3 is 16 amino acids long. Complete variable domain (other parts from reference TRBV9 and TRBJ2-2): DSGVTQTPKHLITATGQRVTLRCSPRSGDLSVYWYQQSLDQGLQFLIQYYNGEERAKGNILERFSAQQFPDLHSELNLSSLELGDSALYFCASSVVASGYTGELFFGEGSRLTVL.

This chain connects TRBV12-3 or TRBV12-4 to TRBJ1-6; the D call of TRBD1 rests on TCRdb alone, since no DNA is present to check it. There are 14 residues in the CDR3. CDR3 amino acids: CASTRDSENSPLHF.

The V and J genes are TRBV18 and TRBJ2-5. Germline CDR1 reads KGHSH; CDR2 reads LQKENI. The CDR3 consists of 14 residues. This CDR3 reads CASSPTGYQETQYF.

The chain has TRBV18 and TRBJ1-5; checking the TCRdb D call of TRBD1 is not possible without DNA. This CDR3 comprises 14 residues. CDR1 is KGHSH and CDR2 is LQKENI in the germline V gene. The CDR3 reads CASSKDRGVQPQHF.

The chain has TRBV4-1 and TRBJ1-1; TCRdb's assignment of TRBD1 cannot be checked, as there is no DNA. The germline V gene encodes CDR1 MGHRA and CDR2 YSYEKL. The CDR3 contains 18 residues. The CDR3 is CASSQGSAGYRVNTEAFF.

V usage is TRBV27 and J usage is TRBJ2-7; no DNA is available, so the TRBD1 call from TCRdb remains unchecked. Germline assignment: CDR1 MNHEY and CDR2 SMNVEV (reference sequence). The CDR3 is made up of 17 amino acids. The CDR3 sequence: CASGRDRGYRGINEQYF.

This chain connects TRBV28 to TRBJ1-6. The CDR3 runs 16 residues. The germline CDR1 and CDR2 sequences are MDHEN and SYDVKM. CDR3: CASSSGRVFRDSPLHF.

CDR3 loop: CASSTRSGTSGGNNEQFF. This chain joins TRBV28 and TRBJ2-1; TCRdb's D gene call, TRBD2, goes unchecked for lack of DNA. Germline V gene sequence: CDR1 MDHEN, CDR2 SYDVKM. The CDR3 covers 18 residues.

The rearrangement links TRBV5-1 to TRBJ1-2. This CDR3 is built from 15 residues. CDR1 SGHRS and CDR2 YFSETQ come from the germline V gene. The CDR3 is CASSFRGQRNYGYTF.

The CDR3 is CASSEMTYEQYF. The chain recombines TRBV2 with TRBJ2-7. CDR3 length equals 12 residues. Germline CDR1 reads SNHLY; CDR2 reads FYNNEI.

The chain couples TRBV19 to TRBJ2-1; the D call of TRBD2 rests on TCRdb alone, since no DNA is present to check it. This CDR3 has 11 amino acids. CDR1 and CDR2 from the germline V gene are LNHDA and SQIVND (reference sequence). The CDR3 protein is CASSWRHEQFF.

The chain has TRBV9 and TRBJ1-1; TCRdb calls TRBD1, which cannot be checked without DNA. Germline V gene lookup returns CDR1 SGDLS and CDR2 YYNGEE. The CDR3 totals 13 residues. The CDR3 reads CASSQTGSTEAFF. Supplemented by reference TRBV9 and TRBJ1-1, the full variable domain reads DSGVTQTPKHLITATGQRVTLRCSPRSGDLSVYWYQQSLDQGLQFLIQYYNGEERAKGNILERFSAQQFPDLHSELNLSSLELGDSALYFCASSQTGSTEAFFGQGTRLTVV.

The genes are TRBV7-2 and TRBJ1-2; the TRBD1 assignment by TCRdb is unverifiable without DNA. This CDR3 spans 16 amino acids. Germline V gives CDR1 SGHTA, CDR2 FQGNSA. The CDR3 is CASSLDPETAGHGYTF.

CDR3: CASNSLTAGELFF. The chain combines TRBV28 with TRBJ2-2. This CDR3 has 13 amino acids. CDR1 MDHEN and CDR2 SYDVKM come from the germline V gene.

The chain's CDR3 is CASSLAAGEHTEAFF. The V and J genes are TRBV5-1 and TRBJ1-1; without DNA, the TCRdb call of TRBD1 cannot be checked. In germline, CDR1 is SGHRS, CDR2 YFSETQ. The CDR3 has 15 residues.